This is a list of T cell receptor beta chains from one sample in a study of response to subunit inactivated influenza vaccine. From the RT-PCR reads, TCRdb called clonotypes with MiXCR, one entry per CDR3 protein. The top ten clones hold approximately 10% of a sample with under 750,000 distinct CDR3 sequences, 12% of them seen once. This specimen consisted of PBMCs from blood, obtained on the day of vaccination. The receptors come from a man aged 50 or older who received an inactivated influenza vaccine. Each CDR3 is given with its conserved first and last residue. Fields, in order: J gene, clone size, D gene, V gene, CDR3 protein, CDR3 DNA. D genes are given only for firm matches. Size tells how often a clone was seen (once, few, many) or the class of an expanded clone, and some rows leave it out.

J gene: TRBJ2-1
clone size: few
D gene: TRBD2
V gene: TRBV9
CDR3 protein: CASSVTSGGAREQFF
CDR3 DNA: TGTGCCAGCAGCGTGACTAGCGGGGGGGCCAGGGAGCAGTTCTTC

J gene: TRBJ2-2
clone size: NA
D gene: TRBD2
V gene: TRBV7-3
CDR3 protein: CASSFGLAGMRELFF
CDR3 DNA: TGTGCCAGCAGCTTTGGACTAGCGGGGATGCGTGAGCTGTTTTTT

J gene: TRBJ2-5
clone size: few
D gene: NA
V gene: TRBV7-7
CDR3 protein: CASSLDLGGQETQYF
CDR3 DNA: TGTGCCAGCAGCTTAGATTTGGGGGGCCAAGAGACCCAGTACTTC

J gene: TRBJ2-2
clone size: few
D gene: NA
V gene: TRBV6-1
CDR3 protein: CASKFANTGELFF
CDR3 DNA: TGTGCCAGCAAATTCGCGAACACCGGGGAGCTGTTTTTT

J gene: TRBJ1-6
clone size: NA
D gene: NA
V gene: TRBV15
CDR3 protein: CATSRGGATSPLHF
CDR3 DNA: TGTGCCACCAGCAGGGGGGGGGCAACCTCACCCCTCCACTTT

J gene: TRBJ1-2
clone size: many
D gene: NA
V gene: TRBV20-1
CDR3 protein: CSAWVVNYGYTF
CDR3 DNA: TGCAGTGCTTGGGTGGTGAACTATGGCTACACCTTC

J gene: TRBJ2-3
clone size: many
D gene: NA
V gene: TRBV9
CDR3 protein: CASSAPGDTQYF
CDR3 DNA: TGTGCCAGCAGCGCCCCCGGAGATACGCAGTATTTT

J gene: TRBJ2-7
clone size: many
D gene: TRBD1
V gene: TRBV9
CDR3 protein: CASSPRTGLHEQYF
CDR3 DNA: TGTGCCAGCAGCCCAAGGACAGGGCTCCACGAGCAGTACTTC

J gene: TRBJ2-1
clone size: few
D gene: TRBD1
V gene: TRBV27
CDR3 protein: CASFGTGKYNEQFF
CDR3 DNA: TGTGCCAGTTTCGGGACAGGGAAATACAATGAGCAGTTCTTC

J gene: TRBJ2-1
clone size: NA
D gene: NA
V gene: TRBV12-3/TRBV12-4
CDR3 protein: CASRLSGTRGDEQFF
CDR3 DNA: TGTGCCAGCAGGCTCTCCGGGACCAGGGGGGATGAGCAGTTCTTC

J gene: TRBJ2-3
clone size: NA
D gene: NA
V gene: TRBV30
CDR3 protein: CAWEDAGTRTDTQYF
CDR3 DNA: TGTGCCTGGGAGGATGCAGGGACGCGCACAGATACGCAGTATTTT

J gene: TRBJ2-3
clone size: many
D gene: TRBD2
V gene: TRBV12-3/TRBV12-4
CDR3 protein: CASNPSGPRDTQYF
CDR3 DNA: TGTGCCAGCAATCCTAGCGGGCCCCGGGATACGCAGTATTTT

J gene: TRBJ1-6
clone size: NA
D gene: TRBD1
V gene: TRBV5-1
CDR3 protein: CASSLRTGSDSPLHF
CDR3 DNA: TGCGCCAGCAGCCTTCGGACAGGGAGTGATTCACCCCTCCACTTT

J gene: TRBJ2-3
clone size: NA
D gene: NA
V gene: TRBV5-1
CDR3 protein: CASRVRQANTDTQYF
CDR3 DNA: TGCGCCAGCCGGGTGCGGCAGGCTAACACAGATACGCAGTATTTT

J gene: TRBJ2-1
clone size: NA
D gene: TRBD2
V gene: TRBV24-1
CDR3 protein: CATTQGLAGGSEQLF
CDR3 DNA: TGTGCCACCACCCAGGGACTAGCGGGAGGTTCTGAGCAGCTCTTC

J gene: TRBJ2-2
clone size: NA
D gene: TRBD2
V gene: TRBV4-1
CDR3 protein: CASRLRAGGLTGELFF
CDR3 DNA: TGCGCCAGCAGGCTCCGGGCGGGGGGTTTAACCGGGGAGCTGTTTTTT

J gene: TRBJ2-1
clone size: NA
D gene: TRBD2
V gene: TRBV7-2
CDR3 protein: CASSLSAGGWSYNEQFF
CDR3 DNA: TGTGCCAGCAGCTTATCGGCGGGAGGATGGTCCTACAATGAGCAGTTCTTC

J gene: TRBJ2-7
clone size: NA
D gene: NA
V gene: TRBV6-6
CDR3 protein: CASSYYAGDEQYF
CDR3 DNA: TGTGCCAGCAGTTACTATGCAGGGGACGAGCAGTACTTC

J gene: TRBJ2-3
clone size: many
D gene: NA
V gene: TRBV15
CDR3 protein: CATSLVTDTQYF
CDR3 DNA: TGTGCCACCAGCTTGGTTACAGATACGCAGTATTTT

J gene: TRBJ2-7
clone size: NA
D gene: NA
V gene: TRBV4-2
CDR3 protein: CASSQGIGTYEQYF
CDR3 DNA: TGTGCCAGCAGCCAAGGCATTGGCACCTACGAGCAGTACTTC

J gene: TRBJ2-2
clone size: many
D gene: TRBD2
V gene: TRBV25-1
CDR3 protein: CASNSGKNTGELFF
CDR3 DNA: TGTGCCAGCAATAGCGGGAAGAACACCGGGGAGCTGTTTTTT

J gene: TRBJ2-1
clone size: few
D gene: TRBD1
V gene: TRBV25-1
CDR3 protein: CASSAQAGTGGGEQFF
CDR3 DNA: TGTGCCAGCAGTGCGCAAGCCGGGACAGGGGGCGGTGAGCAGTTCTTC

J gene: TRBJ2-5
clone size: NA
D gene: TRBD1
V gene: TRBV5-1
CDR3 protein: CASRSGTGAGGETQYF
CDR3 DNA: TGCGCCAGCAGATCCGGGACAGGGGCGGGGGGAGAGACCCAGTACTTC

J gene: TRBJ1-5
clone size: few
D gene: NA
V gene: TRBV12-3/TRBV12-4
CDR3 protein: CASSLAGNSNQPQHF
CDR3 DNA: TGTGCCAGCAGTTTAGCAGGGAACAGCAATCAGCCCCAGCATTTT

J gene: TRBJ1-2
clone size: NA
D gene: NA
V gene: TRBV6-5
CDR3 protein: CASSYSMQGSNYGYTF
CDR3 DNA: TGTGCCAGCAGTTACTCGATGCAGGGGTCCAACTATGGCTACACCTTC

J gene: TRBJ2-1
clone size: few
D gene: NA
V gene: TRBV12-3/TRBV12-4
CDR3 protein: CASSLGDLYNEQFF
CDR3 DNA: TGTGCCAGCAGTTTAGGGGACTTATACAATGAGCAGTTCTTC

J gene: TRBJ2-3
clone size: many
D gene: TRBD1
V gene: TRBV5-6
CDR3 protein: CASSYDRTGTDTQYF
CDR3 DNA: TGTGCCAGCAGCTATGATCGGACAGGGACAGATACGCAGTATTTT

J gene: TRBJ2-2
clone size: NA
D gene: NA
V gene: TRBV27
CDR3 protein: CASSLKAGVKSGELFF
CDR3 DNA: TGTGCCAGCAGTTTAAAGGCAGGGGTTAAGTCCGGGGAGCTGTTTTTT

J gene: TRBJ2-4
clone size: few
D gene: TRBD2
V gene: TRBV20-1
CDR3 protein: CSATYGRAVKNIQYF
CDR3 DNA: TGCAGTGCTACCTACGGGAGGGCCGTTAAAAACATTCAGTACTTC

J gene: TRBJ2-7
clone size: many
D gene: NA
V gene: TRBV7-9
CDR3 protein: CASSLVPRSEQYF
CDR3 DNA: TGTGCCAGCAGCTTAGTCCCGCGCTCAGAGCAGTACTTC

J gene: TRBJ2-1
clone size: few
D gene: TRBD2
V gene: TRBV6-2/TRBV6-3
CDR3 protein: CASSYRGEGQFF
CDR3 DNA: TGTGCCAGCAGTTACCGGGGGGAAGGGCAGTTCTTC

J gene: TRBJ2-5
clone size: many
D gene: NA
V gene: TRBV10-3
CDR3 protein: CAISEAGSQETQYF
CDR3 DNA: TGTGCCATCAGTGAGGCAGGGTCGCAAGAGACCCAGTACTTC

J gene: TRBJ2-7
clone size: many
D gene: TRBD2
V gene: TRBV4-2
CDR3 protein: CASSQDRGLAAGEQYF
CDR3 DNA: TGTGCCAGCAGCCAAGATCGAGGACTAGCGGCTGGGGAGCAGTACTTC

J gene: TRBJ1-6
clone size: NA
D gene: NA
V gene: TRBV12-3/TRBV12-4
CDR3 protein: CASTTKTNSPLHF
CDR3 DNA: TGTGCCAGCACCACTAAAACCAATTCACCCCTCCACTTT

J gene: TRBJ2-1
clone size: NA
D gene: TRBD1
V gene: TRBV9
CDR3 protein: CASSRPGQGAGNEQFF
CDR3 DNA: TGTGCCAGCAGCAGACCGGGACAGGGGGCGGGCAATGAGCAGTTCTTC

J gene: TRBJ2-1
clone size: NA
D gene: NA
V gene: TRBV24-1
CDR3 protein: CATSDPSGPSYNEQFF
CDR3 DNA: TGTGCCACCAGTGATCCCAGCGGACCCTCCTACAATGAGCAGTTCTTC

J gene: TRBJ2-5
clone size: many
D gene: NA
V gene: TRBV4-1
CDR3 protein: CASSNRGGPETQYF
CDR3 DNA: TGCGCCAGCAGCAACCGCGGAGGGCCAGAGACCCAGTACTTC

J gene: TRBJ2-2
clone size: NA
D gene: TRBD2
V gene: TRBV30
CDR3 protein: CAWIGLAGEGTGELFF
CDR3 DNA: TGTGCCTGGATAGGGCTAGCGGGAGAAGGGACCGGGGAGCTGTTTTTT

J gene: TRBJ2-2
clone size: few
D gene: TRBD1
V gene: TRBV15
CDR3 protein: CATSRATGVGELFF
CDR3 DNA: TGTGCCACCAGCAGAGCGACAGGGGTCGGGGAGCTGTTTTTT

J gene: TRBJ1-5
clone size: few
D gene: TRBD1
V gene: TRBV3-1
CDR3 protein: CASSQNGQGAGQPQHF
CDR3 DNA: TGTGCCAGCAGCCAGAATGGACAGGGGGCGGGACAGCCCCAGCATTTT

J gene: TRBJ1-1
clone size: NA
D gene: TRBD1
V gene: TRBV12-3/TRBV12-4
CDR3 protein: CASSPRTGGNTEAFF
CDR3 DNA: TGTGCCAGCAGTCCCCGGACAGGGGGCAACACTGAAGCTTTCTTT

J gene: TRBJ2-1
clone size: NA
D gene: NA
V gene: TRBV6-2/TRBV6-3
CDR3 protein: CASKAMGLVNEQFF
CDR3 DNA: TGTGCCAGCAAGGCCATGGGGCTGGTGAATGAGCAGTTCTTC

J gene: TRBJ2-3
clone size: NA
D gene: NA
V gene: TRBV6-5
CDR3 protein: CASSLTLSSPTQYF
CDR3 DNA: TGTGCCAGCAGTCTCACTCTTTCATCCCCTACGCAGTATTTT